The clone carrying this TCR beta chain was found once. Germline V lookup: CDR1 SEHNR, CDR2 FQNEAQ (reference sequence). The CDR3 contains 12 residues. Trimming took off 3 bases at V and 3 bases at J, with 6 bases between the two ends. Profiling relied on immunoSEQ multiplex PCR, and the TCRdb table lists in-frame clones only, not all of them. The sample holds approximately 74,000 clones, 75% to 90% seen once. The data originate from a study of T cell changes during pregnancy in multiple sclerosis. V and J are TRBV7-9 and TRBJ2-7; D ambiguous. The source was peripheral blood, collected before pregnancy. This receptor was identified in a female donor with multiple sclerosis, enrolled in a pregnancy study. CDR3 residues: CASSLSIYEQYF. DNA of the CDR3: TGTGCCAGCAGCTTGAGCATCTACGAGCAGTACTTC.